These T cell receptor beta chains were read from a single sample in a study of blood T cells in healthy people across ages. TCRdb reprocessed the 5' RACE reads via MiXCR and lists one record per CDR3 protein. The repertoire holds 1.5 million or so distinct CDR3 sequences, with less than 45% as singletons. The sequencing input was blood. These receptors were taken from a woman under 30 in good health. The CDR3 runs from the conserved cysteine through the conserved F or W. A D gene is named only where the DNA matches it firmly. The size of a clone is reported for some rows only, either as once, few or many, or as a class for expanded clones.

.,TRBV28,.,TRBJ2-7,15,TGTGCCATCCCTCCCAACAGGGCATCCTCCTACGAGCAGTACTTC,CAIPPNRASSYEQYF
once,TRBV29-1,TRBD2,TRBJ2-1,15,TGCAGCGTTGATAGAGGTAGCGGGGGGGTCAATGAGCAGTTCTTC,CSVDRGSGGVNEQFF
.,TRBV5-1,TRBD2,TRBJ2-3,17,TGCGCCAGCAGCTTAACCATTAGCGGGAGGAGCACAGATACGCAGTATTTT,CASSLTISGRSTDTQYF
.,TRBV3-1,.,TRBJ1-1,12,TGTGCCAGCAGCCTTGGTTGGGGAGAAGCTTTCTTT,CASSLGWGEAFF
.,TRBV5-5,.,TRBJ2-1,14,TGTGCCAGCAGCTTGAGGGTAGCTTGGGATGAGCAGTTCTTC,CASSLRVAWDEQFF
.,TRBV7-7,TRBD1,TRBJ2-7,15,TGTGCTAGCAGCTTGGGGACAGGTGAGGCCTACGAGCAGTACTTC,CASSLGTGEAYEQYF
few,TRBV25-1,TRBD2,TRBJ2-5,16,TGTGCCAGCAGTGAAAGGGCTAGCGGGGTTTTAGAGACCCAGTACTTC,CASSERASGVLETQYF
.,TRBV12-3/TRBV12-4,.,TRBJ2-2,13,TGTGCCAGCACCCGACAGGCCAGGGGGGAGCTGTTTTTT,CASTRQARGELFF
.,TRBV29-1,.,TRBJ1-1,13,TGCAGCGTTGCCCCCATCAGGGACACTGAAGCTTTCTTT,CSVAPIRDTEAFF
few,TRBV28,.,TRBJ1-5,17,TGTGCCAGCAGGATCAGGTCGGGGGGAAAGAACGATCAGCCCCAGCATTTT,CASRIRSGGKNDQPQHF
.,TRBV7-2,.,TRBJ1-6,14,TGTGCCAGCAGCCTCAGACAAGGGCTTTCACCCCTCCACTTT,CASSLRQGLSPLHF
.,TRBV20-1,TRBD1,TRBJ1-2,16,TGCAGTGCGGAAACGGGACAGGTTTTGGGAAACTATGGCTACACCTTC,CSAETGQVLGNYGYTF
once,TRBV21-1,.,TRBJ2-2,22,TGTGCCAGCGCTCATCCAGGGGGGAGAGGTTTTTTCCTCCCAATGAACACCGGGGAGCTGTTTTTT,CASAHPGGRGFFLPMNTGELFF